The entry below gives a single T cell receptor (beta chain) sequence along with its context. Generated by immunoSEQ multiplex PCR, the TCRdb table keeps only in-frame clones and is missing some. The sample has approximately 260,000 clones; roughly 81% are singletons. The V gene's germline CDR1 is SQVTM and CDR2 ANQGSEA. The V end was cut by 7 bases, the J end by 1 base, with 13 bases between. This CDR3 contains 13 residues. This sample was included in a study of blood T cell repertoires in COVID-19. The sample taken for sequencing was PBMCs or T cells enriched from blood (not recorded which). This clonotype was obtained from a woman aged 50 to 65 who had been exposed to COVID-19. V and J are TRBV29-1 and TRBJ1-1, with D possibly TRBD1 on 5 matching bases. The CDR3 DNA reads as TGCAGCGGACGGCAGGGTTGGAACACTGAAGCTTTCTTT. Translating gives CSGRQGWNTEAFF.